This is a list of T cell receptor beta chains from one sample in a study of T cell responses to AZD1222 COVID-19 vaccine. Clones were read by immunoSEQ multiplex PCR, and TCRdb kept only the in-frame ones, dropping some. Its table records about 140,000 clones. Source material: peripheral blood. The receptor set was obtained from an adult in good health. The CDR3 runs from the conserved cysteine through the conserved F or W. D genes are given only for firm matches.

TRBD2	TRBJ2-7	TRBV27	CASRPGTSGFPYEQYF	TGTGCCAGCAGGCCCGGGACTAGCGGGTTTCCCTACGAGCAGTACTTC
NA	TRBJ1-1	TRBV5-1	CASSLVTGTTEAFF	TGCGCCAGCAGCTTGGTTACGGGAACGACTGAAGCTTTCTTT
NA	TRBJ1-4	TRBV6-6	CASSPQHGGLARTNEKLFF	TGTGCCAGCAGTCCCCAACACGGGGGCCTAGCGAGGACTAATGAAAAACTGTTTTTT
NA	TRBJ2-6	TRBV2	CASRGSGANVLTF	TGTGCCAGCAGGGGCTCTGGGGCCAACGTCCTGACTTTC
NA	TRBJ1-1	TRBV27	CASSTFARDYAFF	TGTGCCAGCAGTACCTTCGCCAGGGACTACGCTTTCTTT
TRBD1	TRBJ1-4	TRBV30	CAWSVRAGGNEKLFF	TGTGCCTGGAGTGTAAGGGCAGGGGGAAATGAAAAACTGTTTTTT
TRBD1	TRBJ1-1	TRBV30	CASQTGGEDGAFF	TGTGCCTCCCAGACAGGGGGCGAAGATGGAGCTTTCTTT
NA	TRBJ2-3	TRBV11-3	CASSLVRTGPSTDTQYF	TGTGCCAGCAGCTTAGTGAGAACGGGGCCTAGCACAGATACGCAGTATTTT
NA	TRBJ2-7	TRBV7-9	CASSPDHSDGEQYF	TGTGCCAGCAGCCCAGACCACTCGGATGGCGAGCAGTACTTC
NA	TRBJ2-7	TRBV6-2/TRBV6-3	CASSPGDTYEQYF	TGTGCCAGCAGTCCGGGAGATACCTACGAGCAGTACTTC
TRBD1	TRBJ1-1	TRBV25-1	CASSTQQGRSFF	TGTGCCAGCAGTACTCAACAGGGGCGATCATTCTTT
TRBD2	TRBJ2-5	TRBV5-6	CASSLWEGIGSQYF	TGTGCCAGCAGCTTGTGGGAGGGGATAGGGTCCCAGTACTTC
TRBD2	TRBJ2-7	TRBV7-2	CASSSRISGGYEQYF	TGTGCCAGCAGCTCCCGGATTAGCGGGGGCTACGAGCAGTACTTC
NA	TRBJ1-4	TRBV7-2	CASSPRRNEKLFF	TGTGCCAGCAGCCCACGGAGGAATGAAAAACTGTTTTTT
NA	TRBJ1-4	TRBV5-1	CASSLAATNEKLFF	TGCGCCAGCAGCTTGGCCGCAACTAATGAAAAACTGTTTTTT
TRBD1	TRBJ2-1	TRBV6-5	CASSYLQGAWEQFF	TGTGCCAGCAGTTACTTACAGGGGGCTTGGGAGCAGTTCTTC
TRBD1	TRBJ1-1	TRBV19	CASSIPQGTGGAEAFF	TGTGCCAGTAGTATTCCCCAAGGGACAGGCGGCGCTGAAGCTTTCTTT
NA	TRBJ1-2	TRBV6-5	CATVGGGGPSLGYTF	TGTGCCACCGTCGGCGGGGGGGGGCCTTCACTGGGCTACACCTTC
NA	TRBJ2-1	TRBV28	CASSQSGGGEQFF	TGTGCCAGCAGCCAGTCGGGGGGCGGTGAGCAGTTCTTC
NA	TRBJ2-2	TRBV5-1	CASSLAGGLNTGELFF	TGCGCCAGCAGCTTGGCCGGGGGGCTGAACACCGGGGAGCTGTTTTTT
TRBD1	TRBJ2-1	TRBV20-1	CSASTPGGPGNEQFF	TGCAGTGCTAGTACCCCAGGGGGACCGGGCAATGAGCAGTTCTTC
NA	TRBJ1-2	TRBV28	CASTPPGRDYGYTF	TGTGCCAGCACCCCCCCCGGCAGAGACTATGGCTACACCTTC
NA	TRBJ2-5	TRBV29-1	CSVLGLLQETQYF	TGCAGCGTCCTCGGACTTCTCCAAGAGACCCAGTACTTC
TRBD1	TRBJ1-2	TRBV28	CASSWLAGGAGGYTF	TGTGCCAGCAGTTGGTTGGCAGGGGGCGCGGGTGGCTACACCTTC
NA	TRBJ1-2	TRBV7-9	CASSADSYGYTF	TGTGCCAGCAGCGCCGACAGCTATGGCTACACCTTC
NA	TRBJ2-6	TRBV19	CASSAGSSSGANVLTF	TGTGCCAGTAGTGCAGGGTCCTCGTCTGGGGCCAACGTCCTGACTTTC
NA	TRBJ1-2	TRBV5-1	CASSNGGTNYGYTF	TGCGCCAGCAGCAACGGGGGGACTAACTATGGCTACACCTTC
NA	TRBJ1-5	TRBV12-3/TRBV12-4	CASSFTHSQPQHF	TGTGCCAGCAGTTTCACACACAGTCAGCCCCAGCATTTT
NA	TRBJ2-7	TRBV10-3	CAISPSSYEQYF	TGTGCCATCAGCCCCAGCTCCTACGAGCAGTACTTC
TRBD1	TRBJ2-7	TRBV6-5	CASMGQYSYEQYF	TGTGCCAGTATGGGACAGTACTCCTACGAGCAGTACTTC